The T cell receptor beta chain described here comes from a study of shared clonotypes between healthy human individuals. Across the study: Each donor's CD4 naive and CD4 memory cells filled three plates apiece, CD8 naive two, and CD8 memory one.

The length of the CDR3 is 16 residues. Trimming took 4 bases from V and 7 from J; bases not matched to a gene: 9. CDR1 is SGHAT and CDR2 is FQDESV in the germline V gene (reference sequence). As to this clone: What it binds is unknown.

The study's findings and limits: Despite large depth, rarefaction showed incomplete sorted-subset sequencing. As a rule, naive subsets had a larger estimated richness than memory subsets.

Some 27,000 T cell genomes, or around 200 ng DNA, went into the sorted-subset replicate PCRs. Only in-frame clones appear in the TCRdb table, and some are missing; sequencing was by immunoSEQ multiplex PCR. This sample carries some 790,000 clones, approximately 72% of them seen once, and the ten largest clones take under 2%. The origin of this receptor is a woman aged 25 to 39 in good health. The sequenced sample was memory CD4+ T cells sorted from blood. Specified subset: CD45RA-negative fraction. This sequence joins TRBV11-1 and TRBJ2-1, with 11 bases matching TRBD2. The CDR3 reads CASSSVGLAGGNEQFF. The CDR3 bases are TGTGCCAGCAGCTCGGTAGGGCTAGCGGGAGGAAATGAGCAGTTCTTC.